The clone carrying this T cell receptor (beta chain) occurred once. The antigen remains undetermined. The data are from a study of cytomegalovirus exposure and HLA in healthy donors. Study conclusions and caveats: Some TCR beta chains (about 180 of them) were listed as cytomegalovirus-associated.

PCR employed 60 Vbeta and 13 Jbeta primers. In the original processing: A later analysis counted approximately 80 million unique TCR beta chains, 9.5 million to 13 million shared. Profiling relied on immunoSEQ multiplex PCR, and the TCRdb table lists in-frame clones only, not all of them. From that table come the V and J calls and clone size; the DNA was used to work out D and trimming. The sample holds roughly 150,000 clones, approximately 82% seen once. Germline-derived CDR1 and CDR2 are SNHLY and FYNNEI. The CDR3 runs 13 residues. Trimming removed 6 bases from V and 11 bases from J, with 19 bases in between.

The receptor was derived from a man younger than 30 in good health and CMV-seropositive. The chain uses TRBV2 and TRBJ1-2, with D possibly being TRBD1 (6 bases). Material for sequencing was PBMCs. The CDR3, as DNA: TGTGCCAGCAGAACCGGGACATTTACGAGGTACACCTTC. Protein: CASRTGTFTRYTF.